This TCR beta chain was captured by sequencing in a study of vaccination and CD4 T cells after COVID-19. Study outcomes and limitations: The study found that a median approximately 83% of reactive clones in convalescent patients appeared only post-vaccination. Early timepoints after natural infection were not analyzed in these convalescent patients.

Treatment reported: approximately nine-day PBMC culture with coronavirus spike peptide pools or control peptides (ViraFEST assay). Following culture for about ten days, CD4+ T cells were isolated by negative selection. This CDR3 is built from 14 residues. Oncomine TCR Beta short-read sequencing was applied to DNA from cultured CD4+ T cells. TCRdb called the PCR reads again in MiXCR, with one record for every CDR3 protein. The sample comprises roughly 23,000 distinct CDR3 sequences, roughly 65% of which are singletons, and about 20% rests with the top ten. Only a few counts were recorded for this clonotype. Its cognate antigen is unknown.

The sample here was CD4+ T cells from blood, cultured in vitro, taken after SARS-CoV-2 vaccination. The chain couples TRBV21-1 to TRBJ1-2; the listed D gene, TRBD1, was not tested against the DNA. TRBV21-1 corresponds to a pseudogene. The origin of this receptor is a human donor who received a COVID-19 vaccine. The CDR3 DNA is TGTGCCAGCATCTTTCGGGACAGGGACTATGGCTACACCTTC. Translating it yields CASIFRDRDYGYTF.